This TCR beta chain was captured by sequencing in a study of T cell responses to AZD1222 COVID-19 vaccine. With respect to this clone: Its specificity is not known.

Study-wide results and caveats: No day 14 peak samples; only post-peak repertoires were characterized. Reportedly, close to half of spike-specific TCRs are directed against unmutated variant regions. Females outnumbered males among donors, who were mostly white British; clonal diversity was possibly underestimated. Vaccine-related CD4 TCRs covered spike, predominating at 160-218 and 743-854.

Assay: immunoSEQ multiplex PCR; the TCRdb copy retains only in-frame clones and omits some. The table includes 130,000 to 150,000 clones, under 95% detected once. Trimming removed 4 bases from V and 1 base from J; junction bases left unmatched: 4. The length of the CDR3 is 14 residues. Germline CDR1 is SGHTA and CDR2 is FQGNSA. This chain connects TRBV7-2 to TRBJ2-7; TRBD2 aligns across 7 bases. Sample: peripheral blood, taken on day 0 of AZD1222 vaccination. This sequence was found in an adult in good health. The DNA of the CDR3 is TGTGCCAGCAGCTCAAGCGGGGCTTCCTACGAGCAGTACTTC. This encodes CASSSSGASYEQYF.